The clone carrying this TCR beta chain was observed many times. Antigen specificity is unknown. The sample comes from a study of T cells in Graves' hyperthyroidism and ophthalmopathy. The study, taken as a whole, reports: A model of 13 V-J features distinguished ophthalmopathy from stable hyperthyroidism.

Authors of the study amplified TCR beta CDR3 regions from RNA transcripts. An initial round of RT-PCR targeting the TCR CDR3 relied on the HTBI primer set. Via MiXCR, TCRdb re-called the multiplex PCR reads, giving one row per CDR3 protein. The sample has about 520,000 distinct CDR3 sequences, roughly 24% seen once. The V and J ends lost 7 bases and 4 bases respectively, with 14 bases between them. The length of the CDR3 is 13 residues. Per germline, CDR1 MNHEY and CDR2 SVGAGI. This chain joins TRBV6-5 and TRBJ2-7; D unresolved. The source of this sequence is a woman aged 25 to 39 with Graves' ophthalmopathy. The sequencing sample was made of blood. The CDR3 loop is CASNPTTGYEQYF. The CDR3 nucleotides are TGTGCCAGCAACCCCACAACTGGGTACGAGCAGTACTTC.